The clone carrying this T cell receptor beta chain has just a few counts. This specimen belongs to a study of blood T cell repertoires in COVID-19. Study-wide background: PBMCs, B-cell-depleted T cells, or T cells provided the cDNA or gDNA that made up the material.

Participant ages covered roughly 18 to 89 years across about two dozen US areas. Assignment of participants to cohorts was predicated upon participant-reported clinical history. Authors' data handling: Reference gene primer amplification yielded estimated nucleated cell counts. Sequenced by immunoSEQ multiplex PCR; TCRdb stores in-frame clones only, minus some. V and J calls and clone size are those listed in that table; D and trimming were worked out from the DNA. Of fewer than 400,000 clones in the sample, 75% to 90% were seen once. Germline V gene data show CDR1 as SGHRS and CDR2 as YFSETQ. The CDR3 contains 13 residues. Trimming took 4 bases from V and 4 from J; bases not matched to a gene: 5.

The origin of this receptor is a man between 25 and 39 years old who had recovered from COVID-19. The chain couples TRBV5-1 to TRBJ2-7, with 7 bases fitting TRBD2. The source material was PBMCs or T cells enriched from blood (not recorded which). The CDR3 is CASSRAGTYEQYF. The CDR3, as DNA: TGCGCCAGCAGCCGAGCGGGGACGTACGAGCAGTACTTC. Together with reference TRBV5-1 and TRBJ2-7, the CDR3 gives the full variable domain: KAGVTQTPRYLIKTRGQQVTLSCSPISGHRSVSWYQQTPGQGLQFLFEYFSETQRNKGNFPGRFSGRQFSNSRSEMNVSTLELGDSALYLCASSRAGTYEQYFGPGTRLTVT.